This T cell receptor beta chain was found in a study of shared clonotypes between healthy human individuals. Study-level findings and limits: When compared with the clonotypes that were shared by all four sorted-subset donors, the non-shared clonotypes turned out to have lower generation probabilities. The researchers took only blood, and tissue repertoires probably look different. Several donors showed sharing of 4.5% to 5% of naive CD4 clonotypes.

In the sorted-subset replicate PCRs, about 190 ng DNA, 25,000 to 35,000 T cell genomes, was used. Clones were sequenced by immunoSEQ multiplex PCR, and TCRdb holds only the in-frame ones, with some missing. Seen here are approximately 1.4 million clones, 95% to 99% observed once, and the top ten hold roughly 0.45%. Of note for this clone: Its target is unknown.

Losses at the gene ends were 4 bases for V and 6 bases for J; bases not matched to a gene: 8. This CDR3 is built from 15 residues. Per the germline V gene, CDR1 is SGDLS and CDR2 is YYNGEE. The receptor's source is a young man in good health. The chain carries TRBV9 and TRBJ2-7, with 12 bases lining up with TRBD2. The sample taken for sequencing was naive CD4+ T cells sorted from blood. Subset denoted: CD45RA+ positively selected. The CDR3 DNA reads TGTGCCAGCAGCCCCAGAATGGGACTAGCGGGCGAGCAGTACTTC. Translating gives CASSPRMGLAGEQYF. Combining the CDR3 with reference TRBV9 and TRBJ2-7 gives the whole variable domain DSGVTQTPKHLITATGQRVTLRCSPRSGDLSVYWYQQSLDQGLQFLIQYYNGEERAKGNILERFSAQQFPDLHSELNLSSLELGDSALYFCASSPRMGLAGEQYFGPGTRLTVT.